These 6 T cell receptor beta chains originate from one sample sequenced in a study of post-analysis software for immune sequencing data. Whole-study results and caveats: Roughly five TRBV segments, including TRBV5-6, TRBV5-1 and TRBV20-1, were more frequent in patients than controls.

The library was made from cDNA and included unique molecular identifiers. MiXCR, run by TCRdb on the PCR reads, gives a single entry per CDR3 protein. The data hold hundreds of thousands of distinct CDR3 sequences, with 59% observed a single time. Antigens of these TCRs are unknown. The specimen was blood. These receptors were obtained from a girl aged 2 to 10 with multiple sclerosis.

The chain links TRBV29-1 to TRBJ2-5; possible D gene TRBD2, 6 bases. This CDR3 contains 14 residues. Germline V gene lookup returns CDR1 SQVTM and CDR2 ANQGSEA. Trimming shortened V by 3 bases and J by 5 bases, and 16 bases separated the two germline ends. The CDR3 region has the DNA TGCAGCGTTGATGGAGGGCAGGAGGGGGAGACCCAGTACTTC. This translates into CSVDGGQEGETQYF.

The chain has TRBV28 and TRBJ2-7, with D perhaps matching TRBD1 or TRBD2 (5 bases each). There are 14 residues in the CDR3. Trimming removed 2 bases at V and 3 bases at J, with 11 bases between. CDR1 and CDR2 (germline): MDHEN, SYDVKM. The CDR3 DNA reads as TGTGCCAGCAGTTTAATGGGGGATTACTACGAGCAGTACTTC. Translation gives CASSLMGDYYEQYF.

This clonotype was seen more than once but under ten times. The chain carries TRBV29-1 and TRBJ2-4, with no clear D. The end of the DNA fits TRBJ2-7 better, so the J call may be wrong. The germline V gene has CDR1 SQVTM and CDR2 ANQGSEA. The CDR3 contains 11 residues. DNA for the CDR3: TGCAGCGTTGTTTACCTATACGAGCAGTACTTC. Its protein is CSVVYLYEQYF.

This clonotype turned up a few times. The gene calls are TRBV29-1 and TRBJ2-7, with D possibly matching TRBD1 (6 bases). Germline CDR1 is SQVTM and CDR2 is ANQGSEA. The CDR3 runs to 13 residues. V lost 7 bases, J lost 2 bases, and 15 bases lay in between. CDR3 amino acids: CSAGKWTAYEQYF. CDR3 bases: TGCAGCGCGGGAAAGTGGACAGCCTACGAGCAGTACTTC.

In this sample, this clonotype turned up many times. The chain carries TRBV4-3 and TRBJ2-6; D is unclear. Per germline, CDR1 LGHNA and CDR2 YSLEER. This CDR3 contains 17 residues. V lost 3 bases, J lost 0 bases, and 12 bases lay in between. Written as DNA, the CDR3 is TGCGCCAGCAGCCAGGAGACCTCCTACTCTGGGGCCAACGTCCTGACTTTC. It encodes CASSQETSYSGANVLTF.

A note on this clonotype: One junction end does not reproduce the germline sequence, and a read error may be involved. The chain links TRBV29-1 to TRBJ2-4; the D gene could be TRBD1 or TRBD2 (6 bases each). There are 14 residues in the CDR3. Germline CDR1 and CDR2: SQVTM and ANQGSEA. The CDR3 nucleotides read TGCAGCGTTCGGGGACAACTAGCCAAAAACATTCGGTACTTC. Its translation: CSVRGQLAKNIRYF. Drawing the rest from reference TRBV29-1 and TRBJ2-4, the complete variable domain is SAVISQKPSRDICQRGTSLTIQCQVDSQVTMMFWYRQQPGQSLTLIATANQGSEATYESGFVIDKFPISRPNLTFSTLTVSNMSPEDSSIYLCSVRGQLAKNIRYFGAGTRLSVL.